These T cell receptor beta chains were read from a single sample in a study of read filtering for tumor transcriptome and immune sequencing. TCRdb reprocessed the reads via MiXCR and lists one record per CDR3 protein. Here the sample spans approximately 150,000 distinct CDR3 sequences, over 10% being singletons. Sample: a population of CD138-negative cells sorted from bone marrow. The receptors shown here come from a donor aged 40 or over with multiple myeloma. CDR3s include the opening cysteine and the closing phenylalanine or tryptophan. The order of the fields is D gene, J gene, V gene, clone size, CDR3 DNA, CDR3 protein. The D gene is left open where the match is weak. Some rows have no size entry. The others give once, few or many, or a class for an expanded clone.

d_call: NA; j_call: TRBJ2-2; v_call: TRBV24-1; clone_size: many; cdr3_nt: TGTGCCACCAGTGATTTAGGACCGACAACCGGGGAGCTGTTTTTT; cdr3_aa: CATSDLGPTTGELFF
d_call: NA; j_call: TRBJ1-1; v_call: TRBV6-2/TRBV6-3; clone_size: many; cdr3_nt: TGTGCCAGCAGCACCGGGACAAGGAACACTGAAGCTTTCTTT; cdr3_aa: CASSTGTRNTEAFF
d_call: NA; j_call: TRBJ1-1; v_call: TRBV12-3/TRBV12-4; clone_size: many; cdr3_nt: TGTGCCAGCAGTACTTTTCGGGGGACTGAAGCTTTCTTT; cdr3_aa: CASSTFRGTEAFF
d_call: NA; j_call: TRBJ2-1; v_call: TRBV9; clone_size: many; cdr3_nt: TGTGCCAGCAGCGAGGGGGGTGCCGGGAATGAGCAGTTCTTC; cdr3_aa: CASSEGGAGNEQFF
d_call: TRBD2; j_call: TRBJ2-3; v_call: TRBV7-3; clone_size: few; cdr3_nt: TGTGCCAGCAGCCCATCGGGACTAGATCTAGATACGCAGTATTTT; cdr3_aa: CASSPSGLDLDTQYF
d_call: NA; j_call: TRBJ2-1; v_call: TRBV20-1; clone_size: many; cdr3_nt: TGCAGTGCTCGCCTTGGGTGGGACCCTACCTACAATGAGCAGTTCTTC; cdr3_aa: CSARLGWDPTYNEQFF
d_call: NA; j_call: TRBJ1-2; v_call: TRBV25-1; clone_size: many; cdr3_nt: TGTGCCAGCAGTAAACAGGGTCGTAGAGGCTACACCTTC; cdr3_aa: CASSKQGRRGYTF
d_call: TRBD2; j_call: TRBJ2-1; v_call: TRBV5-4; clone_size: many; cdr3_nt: TGTGCCAGCAGCTTTCCTAGCGGGAGTGTCAATGAGCAGTTCTTC; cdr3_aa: CASSFPSGSVNEQFF
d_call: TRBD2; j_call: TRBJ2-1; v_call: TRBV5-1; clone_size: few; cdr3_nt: TGCGCCAGCAGCTTGCGGGAGGGCCCCCCTGAGCAGCTCTTC; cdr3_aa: CASSLREGPPEQLF
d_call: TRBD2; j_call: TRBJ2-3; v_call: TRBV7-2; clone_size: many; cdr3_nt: TGTGCCAGCAGCTTAAGACTAGCGGGGCAGGGGGATACGCAGTATTTT; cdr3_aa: CASSLRLAGQGDTQYF
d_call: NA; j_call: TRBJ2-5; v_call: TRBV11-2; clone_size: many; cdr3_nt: TGTGCCAGCAGCTTAGTGGTAGGGTGGGAGACCCAGTACTTC; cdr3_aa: CASSLVVGWETQYF
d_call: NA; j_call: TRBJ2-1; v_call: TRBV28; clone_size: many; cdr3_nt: TGTGCCAGCAGTTTATATTACAATGAGCAGTTCTTC; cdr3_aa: CASSLYYNEQFF
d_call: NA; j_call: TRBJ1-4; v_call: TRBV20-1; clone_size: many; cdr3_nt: TGCAGTGCTAGCGGGACTACGACGGGCGAAAAACTGTTTTTT; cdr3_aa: CSASGTTTGEKLFF
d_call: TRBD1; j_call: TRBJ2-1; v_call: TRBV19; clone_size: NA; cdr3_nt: TGTGCCAGTAGTACCCCCCGGGACAGGGCTCCCAGGGATGAGCAGTTCTTC; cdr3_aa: CASSTPRDRAPRDEQFF
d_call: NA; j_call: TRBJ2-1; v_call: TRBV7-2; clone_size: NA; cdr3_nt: TGTGCCAGCAGCTTATTGAGGGAGCAGTCCTTC; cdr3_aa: CASSLLREQSF
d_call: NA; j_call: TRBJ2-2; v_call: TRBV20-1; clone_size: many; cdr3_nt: TGCAGTGCTAGTGTGTCCATTACACCCGGGGAGCTGTTTTTT; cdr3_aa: CSASVSITPGELFF
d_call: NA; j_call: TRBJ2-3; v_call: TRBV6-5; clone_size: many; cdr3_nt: TGTGCCAGCAGTTACCGACTGAGCACAGATACGCAGTATTTT; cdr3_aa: CASSYRLSTDTQYF
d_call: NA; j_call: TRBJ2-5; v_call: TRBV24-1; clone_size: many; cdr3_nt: TGTGCCACCAGCCGGGCCGAAGAGACCCAGTACTTC; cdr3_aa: CATSRAEETQYF
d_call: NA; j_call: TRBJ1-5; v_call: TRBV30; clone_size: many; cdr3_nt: TGTGCCTGGAGGGAAGGTCCGAATCAGCCCCAGCATTTT; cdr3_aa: CAWREGPNQPQHF
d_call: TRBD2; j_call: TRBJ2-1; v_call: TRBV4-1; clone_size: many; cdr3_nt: TGTGCCAGCAGCCAAGATAGCAGCGGGAGGGCTGAGGAGCAGTTCTTC; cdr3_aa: CASSQDSSGRAEEQFF
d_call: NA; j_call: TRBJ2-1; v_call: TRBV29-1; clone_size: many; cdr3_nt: TGCAGCGTTGTATTTTGGCAGGGGAGGGATGAGCAGTTCTTC; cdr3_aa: CSVVFWQGRDEQFF
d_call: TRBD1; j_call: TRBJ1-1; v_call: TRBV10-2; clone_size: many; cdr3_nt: TGCGCCAGCGGAACAGGGGGCACTGAAGCTTTCTTT; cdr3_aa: CASGTGGTEAFF
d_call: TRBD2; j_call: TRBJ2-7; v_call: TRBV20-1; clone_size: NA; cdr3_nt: TGCAGTGCTAGGGGACTAGCGAGTGCCTACGAGCAGTACTTC; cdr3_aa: CSARGLASAYEQYF
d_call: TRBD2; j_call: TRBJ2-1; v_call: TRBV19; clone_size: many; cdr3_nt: TGTGCCAGTAGTACAGGACTAGCGGAAGGGCGGTACAATGAGCAGTTCTTC; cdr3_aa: CASSTGLAEGRYNEQFF
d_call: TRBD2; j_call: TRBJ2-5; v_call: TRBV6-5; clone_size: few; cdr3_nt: TGTGCCAGCAGCGAAAGAACTAGCGGGAGGGCGCTCCAAGAGACCCAGTACTTC; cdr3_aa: CASSERTSGRALQETQYF
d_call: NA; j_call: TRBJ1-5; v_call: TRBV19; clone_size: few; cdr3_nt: TGTGCCAGCATTCGTAGGGGGGCAGGGACTCAGCCCCAGCATTTT; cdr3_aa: CASIRRGAGTQPQHF
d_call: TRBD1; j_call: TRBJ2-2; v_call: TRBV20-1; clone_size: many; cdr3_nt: TGCAGTGCCAAAGTTCACAGGGGGCCCGGGGAGCTGTTTTTT; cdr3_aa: CSAKVHRGPGELFF
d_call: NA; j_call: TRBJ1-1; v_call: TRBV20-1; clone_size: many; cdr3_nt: TGCAGTGCTAGCCGGGGGGAAGCTTTCTTT; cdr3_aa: CSASRGEAFF
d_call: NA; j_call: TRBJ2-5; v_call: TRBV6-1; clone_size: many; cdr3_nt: TGTGCCAGCAGCATTGGACAGACCCAGTACTTC; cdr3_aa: CASSIGQTQYF
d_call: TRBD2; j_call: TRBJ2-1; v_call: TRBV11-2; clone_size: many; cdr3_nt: TGTGCCAGCAGCTTAGATCTCAGCGGGAGGAACAATGAGCAGTTCTTC; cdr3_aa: CASSLDLSGRNNEQFF
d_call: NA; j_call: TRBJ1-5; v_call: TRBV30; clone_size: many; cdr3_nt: TGTGCCTGGAGTCGTGGGGGTCAGCCCCAGCATTTT; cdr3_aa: CAWSRGGQPQHF